This TCR beta chain appears in the sequencing data of a study of beta chain features in type 1 diabetes. On the study more broadly: The patients were much like the healthy donors in age, gender and cell yields. Study-wide results and limits: Short templates might get an advantage during PCR, and this would be equal in patients and controls. Cells with high TCR expression could be over-represented by cDNA sequencing. The VDJ junctions of type 1 diabetes patients carried fewer insertions and more deletions.

This clone was seen at least ten times. Its target is unknown. Germline values: CDR1 GTSNPN, CDR2 SVGIG (reference sequence). V shed 1 base, J shed 0 bases, and the junction held 2 bases outside the gene matches. The CDR3 runs to 14 residues. Every isolated RNA sample was fully reverse transcribed, so sequencing captured expressed TCRB transcripts. The assay was immunoSEQ multiplex PCR, and TCRdb's table has in-frame clones only and misses some. There are over 150,000 clones in the sample; about 8.5% occur only once, and about 0.6% lies in the top ten. Material: central memory CD4+ T cells from blood. This TCR was recovered from a man younger than 35 in good health. This chain uses TRBV30 with TRBJ1-2, with 7 positions matching TRBD1. The CDR3 loop reads CAWSGQGANYGYTF. Written as DNA, the CDR3 is TGTGCCTGGAGTGGACAGGGAGCTAACTATGGCTACACCTTC.